This T cell receptor beta chain was profiled in a study of T cell repertoires in cytomegalovirus infection (dated by TCRdb to about 2019). With respect to the entire study: Alongside well-studied HLA-B-restricted epitopes, the peptide stimulations were aimed at recently identified HLA-C-restricted CMV epitopes, whose presentation resists viral immunomodulation. Because public TCR beta signatures pointed to carriage of CMV infection together with the matching HLA type, the HLA type of each donor mattered for the analysis. What the work shows at the level of the full study, not this receptor alone: Cumulative frequency of public TCR beta family members discriminated carriers of CMV infection plus the relevant HLA type in this cohort and an independent approximately 360-donor cohort. The ex vivo response was dominated by HLA-C-restricted CMV-specific TCR beta clonotypes, and the single most frequent clonotype in two of eight donors was supplied by these HLA-C-restricted clonotypes.

Trimming removed 3 bases from V and 4 bases from J, leaving 7 bases between the germline ends. CDR1 and CDR2 were assigned from the germline V gene as SGHVS and FNYEAQ. Spanning cysteine to phenylalanine, the CDR3 consists of 13 amino acids. Of all the DNA, just the CDR3 is kept, 39 bases in frame from base 1. For this clonotype: Its antigen target is currently unknown. Base-call qualities are not available, and no considerably larger clone is one nucleotide away.

Sequencing used an Illumina HiSeq 1500. TCRdb reanalyzed the raw reads on its own, using fastp at Q25 for trimming and MiXCR for clone calling, and kept in-frame beta chains. Each CDR3 protein gets just one entry, which takes the most common genes and DNA from the rows behind it. For this sample there are 650,000 to 850,000 distinct CDR3 sequences; approximately 32% appear just once. The top ten clones comprise roughly 14% of the sample. In the paper's terms, the treatment or condition label means: in vitro stimulation with specific CMV peptide epitopes to enrich CMV-specific T cells. The chain employs TRBV7-6 and TRBJ2-1; the D gene cannot be named for sure. Here the sequenced sample was cultured CD8+ T cells from PBMCs, taken from culture after CMV antigen stimulation. The receptor was derived from a human donor in good health (CMV status not recorded). Some clones in this sample may be carry-over from other donors' samples. CDR3 loop: CASSFNNYNEQFF. The DNA sequence is given as TGTGCCAGCAGCTTCAACAATTACAATGAGCAGTTCTTC.